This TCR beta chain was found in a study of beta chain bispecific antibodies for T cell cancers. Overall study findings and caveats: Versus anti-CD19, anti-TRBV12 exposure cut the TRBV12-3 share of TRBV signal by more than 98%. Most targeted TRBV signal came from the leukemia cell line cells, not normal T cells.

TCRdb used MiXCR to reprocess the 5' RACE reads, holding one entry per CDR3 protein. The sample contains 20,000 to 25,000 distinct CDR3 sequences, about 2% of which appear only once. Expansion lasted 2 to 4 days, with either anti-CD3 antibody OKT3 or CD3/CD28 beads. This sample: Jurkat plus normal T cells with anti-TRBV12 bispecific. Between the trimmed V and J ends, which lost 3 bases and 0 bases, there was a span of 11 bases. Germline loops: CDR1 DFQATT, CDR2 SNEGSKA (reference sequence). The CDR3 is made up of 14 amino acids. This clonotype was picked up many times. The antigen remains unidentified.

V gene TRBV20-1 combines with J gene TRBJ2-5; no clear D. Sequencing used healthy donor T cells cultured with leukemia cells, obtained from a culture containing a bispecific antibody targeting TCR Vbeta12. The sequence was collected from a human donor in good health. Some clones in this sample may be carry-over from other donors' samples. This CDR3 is CSASLPWNQETQYF. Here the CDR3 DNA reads TGCAGTGCTAGCCTACCGTGGAACCAAGAGACCCAGTACTTC.